These T cell receptor beta chains were read from a single sample in a study of blood T cells in healthy people across ages. TCRdb itself ran the 5' RACE reads through MiXCR, one entry per CDR3 protein. The sample shows 1.5 million to 2 million distinct CDR3 sequences, roughly a third of them seen only once. The source material was blood. The receptors were gathered from a woman younger than 45 in good health. The CDR3 runs from the conserved cysteine through the conserved F or W. D genes are given only for firm matches. Clone size is given for some rows only: seen once, a few or many times, or a class if the clone is expanded.

cdr3_nt	cdr3_aa	j_call	clone_size	d_call	v_call
TGCGCCAGCAGACGCGGACTAGCGTACATAGATACGCAGTATTTT	CASRRGLAYIDTQYF	TRBJ2-3	NA	TRBD2	TRBV5-1
TGCAGCCGCAGGGTGGGCGAGACCCAGTACTTC	CSRRVGETQYF	TRBJ2-5	NA	NA	TRBV20-1
TGTGCCAGCAGCCTTGGACAGTTGAGCTCCTACGAGCAGTACTTC	CASSLGQLSSYEQYF	TRBJ2-7	NA	NA	TRBV11-3
TGTGCCAGCAGACAACCATGGGGAGTAGCCGGTACAGATACGCAGTATTTT	CASRQPWGVAGTDTQYF	TRBJ2-3	NA	NA	TRBV7-8
TGCAGTGTTAGAGATGGGGGGGGCAGGGACAATCAGCCCCAGCATTTT	CSVRDGGGRDNQPQHF	TRBJ1-5	NA	NA	TRBV20-1
TGTGCCGCCGAGGGTTCTCCGGGCAATGAGCAGTTCTTC	CAAEGSPGNEQFF	TRBJ2-1	many	NA	TRBV12-3/TRBV12-4
TGTGCCAGCAGTGACCCCGACGGCCGCCCGGGGTACTTC	CASSDPDGRPGYF	TRBJ2-5	few	NA	TRBV6-1
TGTGCCAGCAGGGGGACAAACCCGGGAGATACGCAGTATTTT	CASRGTNPGDTQYF	TRBJ2-3	few	NA	TRBV6-2/TRBV6-3
TGTGCCAGCAGCGTAGGAAGAGGGGCAGGGGATACGCAGTATTTT	CASSVGRGAGDTQYF	TRBJ2-3	few	NA	TRBV9
TGTGCCAGCAGTCGGACTAGCGGGAGGGCCCCTCGGGGAGAGACCCAGTACTTC	CASSRTSGRAPRGETQYF	TRBJ2-5	few	TRBD2	TRBV28
TGTGCCAGCAGTCGAACCGGGACAGGGATCCGGGGCGTGAACACTGAAGCTTTCTTT	CASSRTGTGIRGVNTEAFF	TRBJ1-1	NA	TRBD1	TRBV27
TGTGCCAGCAGCTTAGGCGCGGGCTTCTCTGGGGCCAACGTCCTGACTTTC	CASSLGAGFSGANVLTF	TRBJ2-6	few	NA	TRBV7-9
TGTGCCAGCAGCCACAAGATGGGAGGAAATACTGAAGCTTTCTTT	CASSHKMGGNTEAFF	TRBJ1-1	NA	NA	TRBV3-1
TGCAGCGTAGCGACTAGCGCCGCCACAGATACGCAGTATTTT	CSVATSAATDTQYF	TRBJ2-3	many	TRBD2	TRBV29-1
TGTGCCAGCAGCGGGACCCAGGGCACTGAAGCTTTCTTT	CASSGTQGTEAFF	TRBJ1-1	few	NA	TRBV2
TGTACCAGCAGCTTGGGACAGGGGATGGACTATGGCTACACCTTC	CTSSLGQGMDYGYTF	TRBJ1-2	NA	TRBD1	TRBV5-5
TGTGCCAGCAGCCCACAACCCATGGGCACCGGGGAGCTGTTTTTT	CASSPQPMGTGELFF	TRBJ2-2	NA	NA	TRBV4-2
TGTGCCATCGCAAAAGCTAACTATGGCTACACCTTC	CAIAKANYGYTF	TRBJ1-2	few	NA	TRBV10-3
TGCAGCGTTAATGGAGGGGAGACCCAGTACTTC	CSVNGGETQYF	TRBJ2-5	many	NA	TRBV29-1
TGTGCCAGCAGTTACTCGGCTAGCGGGGGGACTAGCACAGATACGCAGTATTTT	CASSYSASGGTSTDTQYF	TRBJ2-3	NA	TRBD2	TRBV6-5
TGTGCCAGCAGTTTAAGATTCGGGACAGGGGTCCCCGAGCAGTACTTC	CASSLRFGTGVPEQYF	TRBJ2-7	few	TRBD1	TRBV27
TGCAGTGCTACCCAGGGTGGCAGGGTTAATTCACCCCTCCACTTT	CSATQGGRVNSPLHF	TRBJ1-6	many	NA	TRBV20-1
TGTGCCAGTAGCAGGACAGGGGCTGGCACTGAAGCTTTCTTT	CASSRTGAGTEAFF	TRBJ1-1	few	TRBD1	TRBV19
TGCAGTGCTAGAGACCACAGGGAGCAGTACTTC	CSARDHREQYF	TRBJ2-7	few	NA	TRBV20-1
TGTGCCAGCAGCCTCAAGGCCTTGGGACTAGCGGGGACCCTAGCCAAAAACATTCAGTACTTC	CASSLKALGLAGTLAKNIQYF	TRBJ2-4	NA	TRBD2	TRBV13
TGTGCCAGCAGCCTAGACAGGTGGGGGGAAGCTTTCTTT	CASSLDRWGEAFF	TRBJ1-1	NA	NA	TRBV12-3/TRBV12-4
TGTGCCAGCAGTCCAATTCGGGGACAGAGTTACTACAATGAGCAGTTCTTC	CASSPIRGQSYYNEQFF	TRBJ2-1	few	TRBD1	TRBV7-9
TGTGCCAGTGGGGACAGGTACGAGCAGTACTTC	CASGDRYEQYF	TRBJ2-7	few	TRBD1	TRBV2
TGTGCCAGCTCACCAGAGGTCGCGTCGGGCACCGGGGAGCTGTTTTTT	CASSPEVASGTGELFF	TRBJ2-2	NA	NA	TRBV18
TGCAGCGTTGAAGCTGAGACGTATGACTACACCTTC	CSVEAETYDYTF	TRBJ1-2	NA	NA	TRBV29-1
TGTGCCAGCCGGCCCCGGAGGGGGTCAAGTGACGAGCAGTACTTC	CASRPRRGSSDEQYF	TRBJ2-7	NA	NA	TRBV6-1
TGCGCCAGCAGCTTGGGGGCCGGTGAAAAACTGTTTTTT	CASSLGAGEKLFF	TRBJ1-4	few	NA	TRBV5-1
TGTGCCAGCAGCAAGAACAGGGGAGAACTGTTTTTT	CASSKNRGELFF	TRBJ1-4	NA	TRBD1	TRBV7-9
TGTGCCAGCAGCTTCGTGGCGCCGAGGACAGCCGGGGCCAACGTCCTGACTTTC	CASSFVAPRTAGANVLTF	TRBJ2-6	NA	NA	TRBV7-9
TGTGCCAGCAGTTACGCGGACTTTCCAGATACGCAGTATTTT	CASSYADFPDTQYF	TRBJ2-3	NA	NA	TRBV6-5
TGTGCCAGCAGTCCCTGGACACTTACCGGGGAGCTGTTTTTT	CASSPWTLTGELFF	TRBJ2-2	NA	NA	TRBV12-3/TRBV12-4
TGCGCCAGCAGCTTGGCTTTTGCGGCAGCAAACAATGAGCAGTTCTTC	CASSLAFAAANNEQFF	TRBJ2-1	NA	NA	TRBV5-1
TGTGCCAGCAGCTGGGAGTCTAACGAGCAGTACTTC	CASSWESNEQYF	TRBJ2-7	few	NA	TRBV6-7
TGTGCCAGCAGCTTAGCGCGGCACCTTGACTCCTACAATGAGCAGTTCTTC	CASSLARHLDSYNEQFF	TRBJ2-1	NA	NA	TRBV7-2
TGCAGTGCTAACCAGCGCGCAGATACGCAGTATTTT	CSANQRADTQYF	TRBJ2-3	NA	NA	TRBV20-1
TGTGCCAGCAGCCAAGAACCTATGGAAGCTTTCTTT	CASSQEPMEAFF	TRBJ1-1	NA	NA	TRBV14
TGTGCCAGCAGCTTTCTAGCGGACTACAATGAGCAGTTCTTC	CASSFLADYNEQFF	TRBJ2-1	many	TRBD2	TRBV7-9
TGTGCCAGCAGTCCCTCGGGGCTATATGGCTACACCTTC	CASSPSGLYGYTF	TRBJ1-2	NA	NA	TRBV7-2
TGTGCCAGCAGCCGCAGGACTAGCGGAGGTACTTGGGGCTACAATGAGCAGTTCTTC	CASSRRTSGGTWGYNEQFF	TRBJ2-1	NA	TRBD2	TRBV7-9
TGTGCCAGCAAAAGCGCCGAGGGAGGCTACGAGCAGTACTTC	CASKSAEGGYEQYF	TRBJ2-7	many	NA	TRBV4-2
TGCGCCAGCAGCGAGAGCCCTGAGCGGGGTGAGCAGTTCTTC	CASSESPERGEQFF	TRBJ2-1	NA	TRBD2	TRBV5-1
TGCAGCGTTGAAACGGCGACAGGGGTGTTACCAGATACGCAGTATTTT	CSVETATGVLPDTQYF	TRBJ2-3	many	TRBD1	TRBV29-1
TGCAGTGCTAGCAGTCTAACCGAGCAGTACTTC	CSASSLTEQYF	TRBJ2-7	NA	NA	TRBV20-1
TGCGCCAGCAATAAAGAAGGGGGCGCATCCTACGAGCAGTACTTC	CASNKEGGASYEQYF	TRBJ2-7	few	TRBD1	TRBV5-1
TGCAGCGCCCTGGACAGCTTTAACGTCCTGACTTTC	CSALDSFNVLTF	TRBJ2-6	few	NA	TRBV20-1